The 7 T cell receptor beta chains below all came from one sample that was sequenced in a study of CD8+ T cells in alopecia areata. The treatment was: oral pan-JAK inhibitor, 5-10 mg twice daily. Sequencing templates came from extracted RNA that was reverse transcribed into cDNA. The repertoire was sequenced with immunoSEQ multiplex PCR; TCRdb's copy has only in-frame clones and lacks some. The repertoire holds 170,000 or so clones, with around 58% as singletons. This specimen consisted of CD8+ T cells sorted from blood, obtained at week 24, from a patient treated with tofacitinib. These receptors all stem from a human donor with alopecia areata.

V and J are TRBV13 and TRBJ1-1; no definite D call. Looked up from germline, CDR1 is PRHDT and CDR2 is FYEKMQ (reference sequence). The CDR3 consists of 15 residues. The V end was cut by 1 base, the J end by 0 bases, with 9 bases between. In nucleotides, the CDR3 is TGTGCCAGCAGCTTAGTAGCCGGGGTGAACACTGAAGCTTTCTTT. Translated, it gives CASSLVAGVNTEAFF.

The gene calls are TRBV21-1 and TRBJ2-7. TRBV21-1 is shown as a pseudogene. CDR3 length: 9 residues. The CDR3 sequence is CASKREQYF. The CDR3 DNA is TGTGCCAGCAAACGCGAGCAGTACTTC.

The chain carries TRBV5-6 and TRBJ2-1; D gene ambiguous. V lost 0 bases and J 4 bases, leaving 2 bases between the germline ends. The CDR3 consists of 12 residues. Germline CDR1 SGHDT, CDR2 YYEEEE. In DNA form, the CDR3 reads TGTGCCAGCAGCTTGGAGTACAATGAGCAGTTCTTC. It yields the protein CASSLEYNEQFF.

V and J are TRBV30 and TRBJ1-2; possibly TRBD1 for D (5 bases). With 0 bases removed from V and 4 bases from J, the gap between germline ends came to 12 bases. Germline V gene data show CDR1 as GTSNPN and CDR2 as SVGIG (reference sequence). The CDR3 consists of 14 residues. The CDR3, as DNA: TGTGCCTGGAGTGTGGGCAGGGTGGCCTATGGCTACACCTTC. It codes for CAWSVGRVAYGYTF.

V usage is TRBV5-8 and J usage is TRBJ2-3; tentative D call: TRBD1 (6 bases). CDR3 length equals 15 residues. Trimming removed 0 bases from V and 2 bases from J, with 10 bases in between. Germline CDR1 SGHTS, CDR2 YDEGEE. The CDR3 protein is CASSLVDRDTDTQYF. In nucleotides, the CDR3 is TGTGCCAGCAGCTTGGTGGACAGAGACACAGATACGCAGTATTTT.

This clone was counted between two and nine times. The V and J genes are TRBV11-2 and TRBJ1-6; 9 nucleotides align to TRBD1. Germline loops: CDR1 SGHAT, CDR2 FQNNGV. V shed 1 base, J shed 13 bases, and the junction held 8 bases outside the gene matches. There are 15 residues in the CDR3. The chain's CDR3 is CASSLVPGQGSPLHF. CDR3 in DNA: TGTGCCAGCAGCTTAGTACCGGGACAGGGATCGCCCCTCCACTTT. The full variable domain, rest sourced from reference TRBV11-2 and TRBJ1-6, is EAGVAQSPRYKIIEKRQSVAFWCNPISGHATLYWYQQILGQGPKLLIQFQNNGVVDDSQLPKDRFSAERLKGVDSTLKIQPAKLEDSAVYLCASSLVPGQGSPLHFGNGTRLTVT.

This clone came up once. The rearrangement links TRBV2 to TRBJ2-7, with 8 bases identical to TRBD1. The J segment lost 2 bases and the V segment lost 6 bases, leaving 9 bases of the junction unmatched. The CDR3 totals 15 residues. Germline V gene lookup returns CDR1 SNHLY and CDR2 FYNNEI. The CDR3 region is CASSESGTGPYEQYF. CDR3 coding DNA: TGTGCCAGCAGCGAATCCGGGACAGGACCCTACGAGCAGTACTTC.